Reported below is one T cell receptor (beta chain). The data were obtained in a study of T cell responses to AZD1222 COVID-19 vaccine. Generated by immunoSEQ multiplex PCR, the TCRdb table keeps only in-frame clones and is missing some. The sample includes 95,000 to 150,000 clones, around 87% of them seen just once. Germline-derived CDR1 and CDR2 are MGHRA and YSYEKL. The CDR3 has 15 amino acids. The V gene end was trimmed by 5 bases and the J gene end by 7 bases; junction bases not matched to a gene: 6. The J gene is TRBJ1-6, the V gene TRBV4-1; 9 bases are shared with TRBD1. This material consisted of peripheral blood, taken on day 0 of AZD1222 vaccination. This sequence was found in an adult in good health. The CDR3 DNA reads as TGCGCCAGCAGCTACGGGACAGGGCGGAATTCACCCCTCCACTTT. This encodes CASSYGTGRNSPLHF.